The 14 T cell receptor beta chains reported below all come from one sample, sequenced in a study of blood T cells in healthy people across ages. Primed by a sample-barcoded 5' primer and a J-beta primer mix, a second PCR proceeded for about 7 to 11 cycles. TCRdb re-called the 5' RACE reads with MiXCR, one entry per CDR3 protein. Of about 1.5 million distinct CDR3 sequences listed, approximately 43% were seen once; the top ten hold approximately 4.1%. Specimen: blood. These receptors were taken from a woman under 30 in good health.

The chain has TRBV7-2 and TRBJ1-1; 9 nucleotides match TRBD1. The J segment lost 3 bases and the V segment lost 8 bases, leaving 7 bases of the junction unmatched. CDR3 size: 14 residues. Germline CDR1 is SGHTA and CDR2 is FQGNSA. The CDR3 loop reads CASGITGGHTEAFF. CDR3 nucleotides: TGTGCCAGCGGGATTACAGGGGGCCACACTGAAGCTTTCTTT.

This chain joins TRBV6-2 or TRBV6-3 and TRBJ2-7; D ambiguous. V was cut by 4 bases and J by 3 bases, with 7 bases left in between. Looked up from germline, CDR1 is MNHEY and CDR2 is SVGEGT. This CDR3 is built from 12 residues. The chain's CDR3 is CASSFYNYEQYF. Written as DNA, the CDR3 is TGTGCCAGCAGTTTCTACAACTACGAGCAGTACTTC.

This chain connects TRBV15 to TRBJ2-1; weak D call: TRBD2 (5 bases). V was clipped by 0 bases and J by 10 bases, with 16 bases between them. This CDR3 contains 15 residues. Germline V gene sequence: CDR1 LNHNV, CDR2 YYDKDF (reference sequence). The CDR3 loop reads CATSRDIGVSGEQFF. CDR3 nucleotide sequence: TGTGCCACCAGCAGAGACATAGGTGTATCGGGGGAGCAGTTCTTC.

Concerning this clonotype: One end of the junction is discordant with germline, which a read error may explain. The rearrangement links TRBV28 to TRBJ1-5, with TRBD1 identical over 8 bases. The V gene's germline CDR1 is MDHEN and CDR2 SYDVKM. The CDR3 has 14 residues. This chain's CDR3 is CASSLDRAPQPRHF. The CDR3, as DNA: TGTGCCAGCAGTTTGGACAGGGCCCCTCAGCCCCGGCATTTT.

The rearrangement links TRBV20-1 to TRBJ2-1; D is possibly TRBD1 (6 bases). The V end lost 3 bases, the J end lost 4 bases, and 13 bases lay between the germline ends. Germline CDR1 is DFQATT and CDR2 is SNEGSKA (reference sequence). The CDR3 is made up of 14 amino acids. The CDR3 spells CSASAGTKYNEQFF. The CDR3 nucleotides are TGCAGTGCTAGCGCCGGGACAAAGTACAATGAGCAGTTCTTC.

This clonotype turned up a few times. This chain links TRBV20-1 with TRBJ2-5; no reliable D call. Trimming removed 4 bases from V and 3 bases from J, with 12 bases in between. Germline CDR1 reads DFQATT; CDR2 reads SNEGSKA (reference sequence). CDR3 length: 13 residues. Written as DNA, the CDR3 is TGCAGTGCTAAGACCCGCTCCGAAGAGACCCAGTACTTC. Translated, it gives CSAKTRSEETQYF.

This clonotype was counted between two and nine times. This rearrangement joins TRBV28 to TRBJ2-7, with D perhaps matching TRBD1 or TRBD2 (5 bases each). Trimming pared 4 bases from V and 0 bases from J, leaving 13 bases between. Germline CDR1 and CDR2: MDHEN and SYDVKM. The CDR3 loop spans 15 amino acids. CDR3 region: CASSSLPGPSYEQYF. CDR3 nucleotides: TGTGCCAGCAGTTCCCTTCCGGGGCCCTCCTACGAGCAGTACTTC. Full variable domain (rest looked up from reference TRBV28 and TRBJ2-7): DVKVTQSSRYLVKRTGEKVFLECVQDMDHENMFWYRQDPGLGLRLIYFSYDVKMKEKGDIPEGYSVSREKKERFSLILESASTNQTSMYLCASSSLPGPSYEQYFGPGTRLTVT.

The rearrangement joins TRBV6-2 or TRBV6-3 to TRBJ2-5; no clear D. Trimming took off 10 bases at V and 1 base at J, with 16 bases between the two ends. The CDR3 length is 14 residues. The germline V gene encodes CDR1 MNHEY and CDR2 SVGEGT. The CDR3 reads CANSNRHPQETQYF. The CDR3 nucleotides read TGTGCCAACAGCAACCGGCACCCCCAAGAGACCCAGTACTTC.

The sample holds a few counts of this clonotype. The J gene is TRBJ2-7, the V gene TRBV20-1; 11 nucleotides agree with TRBD2. CDR3 length equals 14 residues. The germline gives CDR1 DFQATT, CDR2 SNEGSKA (reference sequence). V lost 4 bases and J lost 3; bases outside the gene matches: 5. CDR3 bases: TGCAGTGCTATGACCGGGACTAGCGGCTACGAGCAGTACTTC. Residues: CSAMTGTSGYEQYF.

This chain joins TRBV4-3 and TRBJ2-5; D gene unclear. Per the germline V gene, CDR1 is LGHNA and CDR2 is YSLEER. V shed 0 bases and J shed 4 bases, with 6 bases lying between them. This CDR3 comprises 13 residues. CDR3 in amino acids: CASSQDDGETQYF. The CDR3 DNA follows: TGCGCCAGCAGCCAAGATGATGGAGAGACCCAGTACTTC.

V gene TRBV6-1 combines with J gene TRBJ2-1; D might be TRBD2 (5 bases). The CDR3 runs 17 residues. V shed 8 bases and J shed 0 bases, with 20 bases lying between them. Germline CDR1 reads MNHNS; CDR2 reads SASEGT. CDR3 protein: CASGRRQAPLSYNEQFF. The CDR3 DNA reads TGTGCCAGCGGGAGACGACAAGCCCCACTCTCCTACAATGAGCAGTTCTTC.

The V gene is TRBV21-1, the J gene TRBJ2-7; the table assigns TRBD2, which was not confirmed against the DNA. TRBV21-1 is termed a pseudogene. The CDR3 is made up of 18 amino acids. In DNA, the CDR3 is TGTGCCAGCAGCAAAGTAGTCGGTATGCCTTCAAGCTCCTACGAGCAGTACTTC. Protein: CASSKVVGMPSSSYEQYF.

The chain joins TRBV7-9 to TRBJ2-2, with a tentative D call TRBD1 (6 bases). This CDR3 comprises 15 residues. Trimming pared 5 bases from V and 5 bases from J, leaving 15 bases between. Germline lookup yields CDR1 SEHNR and CDR2 FQNEAQ (reference sequence). In DNA, the CDR3 is TGTGCCAGCAGCCGCGAACAGGGAAGGACCGGGGAGCTGTTTTTT. The encoded protein is CASSREQGRTGELFF. Together with reference TRBV7-9 and TRBJ2-2, the CDR3 gives the full variable domain: DTGVSQNPRHKITKRGQNVTFRCDPISEHNRLYWYRQTLGQGPEFLTYFQNEAQLEKSRLLSDRFSAERPKGSFSTLEIQRTEQGDSAMYLCASSREQGRTGELFFGEGSRLTVL.

This chain joins TRBV6-6 and TRBJ1-6; TRBD1 might be the D (6 bases). The germline CDR1 and CDR2 sequences are MNHNY and SVGAGI (reference sequence). This CDR3 comprises 14 residues. Trimming shortened V by 8 bases and J by 6 bases, and 14 bases separated the two germline ends. CDR3 residues: CASGPQGGNSPLHF. The CDR3 nucleotides are TGTGCCAGCGGCCCACAGGGTGGTAATTCACCCCTCCACTTT.